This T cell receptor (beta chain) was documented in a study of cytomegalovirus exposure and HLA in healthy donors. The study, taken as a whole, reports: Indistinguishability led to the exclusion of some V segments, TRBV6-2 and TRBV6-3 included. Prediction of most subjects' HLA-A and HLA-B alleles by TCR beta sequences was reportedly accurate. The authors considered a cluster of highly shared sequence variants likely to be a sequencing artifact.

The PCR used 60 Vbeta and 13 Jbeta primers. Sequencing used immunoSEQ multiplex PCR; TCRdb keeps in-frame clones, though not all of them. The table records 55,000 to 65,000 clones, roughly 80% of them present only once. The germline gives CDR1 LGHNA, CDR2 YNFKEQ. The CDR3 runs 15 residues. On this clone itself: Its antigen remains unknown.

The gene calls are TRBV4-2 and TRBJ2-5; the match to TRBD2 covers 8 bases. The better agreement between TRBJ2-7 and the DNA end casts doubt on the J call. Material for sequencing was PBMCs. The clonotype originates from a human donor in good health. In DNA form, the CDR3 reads TGTGCCAGCAGCGGGGGGCTAGCGGGTGACTACGAGCAGTACTTC. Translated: CASSGGLAGDYEQYF.